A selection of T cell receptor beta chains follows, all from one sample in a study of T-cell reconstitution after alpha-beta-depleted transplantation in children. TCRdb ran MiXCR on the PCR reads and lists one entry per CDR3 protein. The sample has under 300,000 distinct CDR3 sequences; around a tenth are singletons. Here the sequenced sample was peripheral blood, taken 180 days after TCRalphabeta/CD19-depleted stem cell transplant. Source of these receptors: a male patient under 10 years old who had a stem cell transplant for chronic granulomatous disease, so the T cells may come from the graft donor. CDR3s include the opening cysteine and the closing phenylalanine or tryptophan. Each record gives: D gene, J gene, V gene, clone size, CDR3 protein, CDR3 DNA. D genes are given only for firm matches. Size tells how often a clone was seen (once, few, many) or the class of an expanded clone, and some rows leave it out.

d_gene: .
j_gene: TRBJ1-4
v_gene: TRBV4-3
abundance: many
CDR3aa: CASSPERLPNEKLFF
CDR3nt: TGCGCCAGCAGCCCGGAGAGGCTACCTAATGAAAAACTGTTTTTT

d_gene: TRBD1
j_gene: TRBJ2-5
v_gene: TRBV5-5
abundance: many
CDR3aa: CASSWEDRAAETQYF
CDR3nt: TGTGCCAGCAGCTGGGAGGACAGGGCAGCAGAGACCCAGTACTTC

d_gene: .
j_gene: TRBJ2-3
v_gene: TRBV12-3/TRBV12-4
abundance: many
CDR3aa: CASSSLGPPSTDTQYF
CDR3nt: TGTGCCAGCAGTTCCCTGGGACCCCCAAGCACAGATACGCAGTATTTT

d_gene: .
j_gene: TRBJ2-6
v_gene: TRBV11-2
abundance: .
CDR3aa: CASSAGSSPYSGANVLTF
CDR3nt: TGTGCCAGCAGCGCAGGGTCTTCTCCTTACTCTGGGGCCAACGTCCTGACTTTC

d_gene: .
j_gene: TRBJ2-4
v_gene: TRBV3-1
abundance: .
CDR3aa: CATSQDLFKGRVAKNIQYF
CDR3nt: TGTGCCACCAGCCAAGATCTTTTCAAGGGGCGAGTGGCCAAAAACATTCAGTACTTC

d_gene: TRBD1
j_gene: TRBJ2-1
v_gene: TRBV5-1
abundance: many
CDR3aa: CASSLKTGTIYNEQFF
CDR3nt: TGCGCCAGCAGCTTGAAGACAGGGACAATCTACAATGAGCAGTTCTTC

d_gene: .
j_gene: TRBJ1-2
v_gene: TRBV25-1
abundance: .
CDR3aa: CASSEDRNYGYTF
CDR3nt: TGTGCCAGCAGTGAAGACAGGAACTATGGCTACACCTTC

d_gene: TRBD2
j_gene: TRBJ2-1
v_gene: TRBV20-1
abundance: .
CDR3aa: CSAPTFFSPLLAGSYNEQFF
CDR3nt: TGCAGTGCGCCAACATTCTTCTCGCCTTTACTAGCGGGGTCCTACAATGAGCAGTTCTTC

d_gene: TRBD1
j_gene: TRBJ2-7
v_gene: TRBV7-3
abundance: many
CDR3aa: CASSLGSGTGGKYEQYF
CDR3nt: TGTGCCAGCAGCCTGGGTTCGGGGACAGGGGGAAAATACGAGCAGTACTTC

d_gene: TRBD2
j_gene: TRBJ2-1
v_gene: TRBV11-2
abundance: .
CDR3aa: CASSLGGFWEREGGNNEQFF
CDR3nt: TGTGCCAGCAGCTTGGGGGGTTTTTGGGAGCGGGAGGGGGGCAACAATGAGCAGTTCTTC

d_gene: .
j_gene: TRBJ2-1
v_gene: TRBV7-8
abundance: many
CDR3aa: CASSPVRGTYNEQFF
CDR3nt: TGTGCCAGCAGCCCTGTACGGGGAACCTACAATGAGCAGTTCTTC

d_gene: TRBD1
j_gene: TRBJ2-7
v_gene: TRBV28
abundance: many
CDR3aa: CASIKTGTGSYEQYF
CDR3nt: TGTGCCAGCATCAAAACCGGGACAGGCTCCTACGAGCAGTACTTC

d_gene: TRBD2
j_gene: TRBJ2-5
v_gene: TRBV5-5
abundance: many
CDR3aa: CASSREVLAQTQYF
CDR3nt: TGTGCCAGCAGCCGGGAGGTACTAGCTCAGACCCAGTACTTC

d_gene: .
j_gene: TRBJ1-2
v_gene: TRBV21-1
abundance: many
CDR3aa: CASSNDPGRRSSF
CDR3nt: TGTGCCAGCAGCAACGACCCGGGACGAAGGTCTTCCTTC

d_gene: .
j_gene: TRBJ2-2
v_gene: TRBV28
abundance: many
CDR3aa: CASSLSRVSGELFF
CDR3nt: TGTGCCAGCAGTTTGTCTCGAGTTTCCGGGGAGCTGTTTTTT

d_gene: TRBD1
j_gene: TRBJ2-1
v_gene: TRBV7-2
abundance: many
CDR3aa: CASSQASGTGGNEQFF
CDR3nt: TGTGCCAGCAGCCAAGCCTCCGGGACAGGCGGCAATGAGCAGTTCTTC

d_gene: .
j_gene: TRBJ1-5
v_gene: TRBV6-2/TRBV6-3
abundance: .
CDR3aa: CASSYSRLGRDSNQPQHF
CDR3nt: TGTGCCAGCAGTTACTCGAGATTAGGGAGAGATAGCAATCAGCCCCAGCATTTT

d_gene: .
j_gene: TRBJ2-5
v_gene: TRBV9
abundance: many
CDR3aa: CATRPEGGETQYF
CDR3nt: TGTGCCACCAGACCGGAGGGAGGAGAGACCCAGTACTTC

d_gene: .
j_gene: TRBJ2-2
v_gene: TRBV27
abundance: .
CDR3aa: CASNLSWLAANTGELFF
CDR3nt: TGTGCCAGCAATTTATCCTGGCTAGCAGCGAACACCGGGGAGCTGTTTTTT

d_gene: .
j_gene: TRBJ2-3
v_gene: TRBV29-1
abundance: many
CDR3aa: CSVESVQYF
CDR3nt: TGCAGCGTTGAATCTGTGCAGTATTTT

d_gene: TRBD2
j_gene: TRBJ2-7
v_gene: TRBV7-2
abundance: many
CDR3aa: CASSLWRGTSGSYEQYF
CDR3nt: TGTGCCAGCAGTTTATGGCGGGGGACTAGCGGAAGCTACGAGCAGTACTTC

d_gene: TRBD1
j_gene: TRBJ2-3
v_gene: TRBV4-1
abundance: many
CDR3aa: CASSQDWDRETDTQYF
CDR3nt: TGCGCCAGCAGCCAAGATTGGGACAGGGAAACAGATACGCAGTATTTT

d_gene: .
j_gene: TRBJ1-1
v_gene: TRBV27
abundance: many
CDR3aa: CASSYYPGTEAFF
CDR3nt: TGTGCCAGCAGCTACTATCCTGGGACTGAAGCTTTCTTT

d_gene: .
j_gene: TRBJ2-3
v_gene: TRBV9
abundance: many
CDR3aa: CASSVTLGGGATDTQYF
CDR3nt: TGTGCCAGCAGCGTAACCTTAGGAGGGGGGGCCACAGATACGCAGTATTTT

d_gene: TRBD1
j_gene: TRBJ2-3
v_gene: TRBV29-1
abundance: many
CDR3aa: CSVEGTGKDSDTQYF
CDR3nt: TGCAGCGTTGAAGGGACAGGGAAGGACTCAGATACGCAGTATTTT

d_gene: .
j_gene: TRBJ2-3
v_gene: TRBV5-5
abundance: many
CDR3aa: CASSKLDPTDTQYF
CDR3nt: TGTGCCAGCAGTAAACTGGACCCTACAGATACGCAGTATTTT

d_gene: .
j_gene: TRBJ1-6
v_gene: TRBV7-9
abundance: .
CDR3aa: CASSLLQGYSPLHF
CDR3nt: TGTGCCAGCAGCTTACTCCAGGGATATTCACCCCTCCACTTT

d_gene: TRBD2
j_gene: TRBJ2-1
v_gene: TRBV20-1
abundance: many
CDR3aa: CSARVTGGPYNEQFF
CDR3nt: TGCAGTGCTAGAGTAACGGGAGGGCCTTACAATGAGCAGTTCTTC

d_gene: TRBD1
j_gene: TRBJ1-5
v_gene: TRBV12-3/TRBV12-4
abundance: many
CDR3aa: CASRGSGGRQPQHF
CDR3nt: TGTGCCAGCAGGGGTTCAGGGGGCAGGCAGCCCCAGCATTTT

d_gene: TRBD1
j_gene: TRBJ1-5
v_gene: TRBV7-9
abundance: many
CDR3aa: CASSPTGASQPQHF
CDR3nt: TGTGCCAGCAGCCCGACAGGGGCTAGTCAGCCCCAGCATTTT

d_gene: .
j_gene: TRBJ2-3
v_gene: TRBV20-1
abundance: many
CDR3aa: CSARDWAKASDTQYF
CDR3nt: TGCAGTGCTAGAGATTGGGCGAAGGCATCGGATACGCAGTATTTT

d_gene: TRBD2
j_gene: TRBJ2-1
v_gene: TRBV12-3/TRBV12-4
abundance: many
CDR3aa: CASSGLARNEQFF
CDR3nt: TGTGCCAGCAGTGGACTAGCGCGGAATGAGCAGTTCTTC

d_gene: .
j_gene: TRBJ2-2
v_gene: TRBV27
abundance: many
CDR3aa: CASSLFRGNTGELFF
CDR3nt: TGTGCCAGCAGTTTATTTCGGGGGAACACCGGGGAGCTGTTTTTT

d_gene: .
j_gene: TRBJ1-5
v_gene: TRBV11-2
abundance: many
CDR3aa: CASSGKQVFVDQPQHF
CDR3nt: TGTGCCAGCAGCGGAAAACAGGTGTTTGTCGATCAGCCCCAGCATTTT

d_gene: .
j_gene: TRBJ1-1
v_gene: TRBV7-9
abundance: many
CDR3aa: CASSADGRNTEAFF
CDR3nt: TGTGCCAGCAGCGCGGACGGGAGGAACACTGAAGCTTTCTTT

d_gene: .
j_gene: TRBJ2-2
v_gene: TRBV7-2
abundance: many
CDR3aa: CASSFQGANTGELFF
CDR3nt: TGTGCCAGCTCCTTTCAGGGTGCCAACACCGGGGAGCTGTTTTTT

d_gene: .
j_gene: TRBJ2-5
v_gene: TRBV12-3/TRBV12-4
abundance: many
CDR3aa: CASSLGTSRDIYGTQYF
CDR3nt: TGTGCCAGCAGTTTAGGGACCTCCCGGGACATTTACGGGACCCAGTACTTC

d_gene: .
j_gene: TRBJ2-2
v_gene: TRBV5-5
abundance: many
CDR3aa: CASSLVFPGNTGELFF
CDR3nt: TGTGCCAGCAGCTTGGTTTTTCCGGGGAACACCGGGGAGCTGTTTTTT

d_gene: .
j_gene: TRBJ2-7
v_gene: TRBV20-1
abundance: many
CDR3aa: CSATKGGAYEQYF
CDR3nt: TGCAGTGCTACAAAAGGGGGGGCCTACGAGCAGTACTTC

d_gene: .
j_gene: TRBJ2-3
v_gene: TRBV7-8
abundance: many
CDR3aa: CASSPRRVPDTQYF
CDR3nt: TGTGCCAGCAGCCCTCGGCGGGTTCCTGATACGCAGTATTTT

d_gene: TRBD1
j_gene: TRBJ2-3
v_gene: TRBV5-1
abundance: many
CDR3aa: CASSRTRDRGDTQYF
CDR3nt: TGCGCCAGCAGTCGGACCCGGGACAGAGGAGATACGCAGTATTTT

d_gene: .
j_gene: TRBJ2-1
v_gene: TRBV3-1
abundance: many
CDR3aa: CASSRTNNEQFF
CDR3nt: TGTGCCAGCAGCCGGACCAACAATGAGCAGTTCTTC

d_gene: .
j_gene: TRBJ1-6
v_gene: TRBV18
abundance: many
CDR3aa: CASSPQLGRDSPLHF
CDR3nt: TGTGCCAGCTCACCCCAATTGGGCCGGGATTCACCCCTCCACTTT

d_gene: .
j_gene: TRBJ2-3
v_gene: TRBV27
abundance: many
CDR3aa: CASSSVADTQYF
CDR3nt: TGTGCCAGCAGTTCCGTTGCAGATACGCAGTATTTT

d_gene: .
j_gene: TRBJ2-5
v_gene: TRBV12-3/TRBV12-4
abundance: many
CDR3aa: CASSEPRGKETQYF
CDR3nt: TGTGCCAGCAGTGAACCGCGGGGCAAAGAGACCCAGTACTTC